This TCR beta chain was sequenced in a study of cytomegalovirus exposure and HLA in healthy donors. Study information: There were roughly 110 million unique TCR beta sequences, drawn from approximately 180 million T cells, in an earlier analysis.

The CDR3 covers 14 residues. The germline V gene encodes CDR1 SSHAT and CDR2 FNYEAQ (reference sequence). Trimming removed 5 bases from V and 5 bases from J; junction bases left unmatched: 5. The primer mix had 60 Vbeta and 13 Jbeta primers. The protocol was immunoSEQ multiplex PCR, while the TCRdb copy is restricted to in-frame clones and leaves out a portion. Found here are under 90,000 clones, about two thirds of them singletons; the top ten hold nearly 10%. This clone was detected only a few times. The antigen is unknown. Study-wide results and limits: In a later analysis, HLA-associated TCR beta chains were more clonally expanded than equally common others. It was reported that TCR beta sequences correctly inferred the HLA-A and HLA-B alleles for most subjects. In a later analysis, TCR beta V- and J-gene trimming showed a link to a missense DCLRE1C variant.

This sequence joins TRBV7-7 and TRBJ2-5, with 10 nucleotides matching TRBD2. The TCR originated in a woman aged 45-60 years in good health and CMV-seropositive. Sequencing was carried out using PBMCs. CDR3 nucleotide sequence: TGTGCCAGCAGCCCAACTAGCGGGGTTGAGACCCAGTACTTC. Translating gives CASSPTSGVETQYF.